These 9 T cell receptor beta chains were sequenced from one sample in a study of PD-1 blockade in mismatch repair-deficient tumors. The protocol was immunoSEQ multiplex PCR, while the TCRdb copy is restricted to in-frame clones and leaves out a portion. The table lists tens of thousands of clones, almost 80% of them singletons. Sequenced here: peripheral blood, sampled 2 weeks after starting pembrolizumab. The receptors here all came from an adult with mismatch repair-deficient cancer.

This clone was seen only a few times. The chain links TRBV9 to TRBJ2-7; 7 nucleotides agree with TRBD1. The junction had 13 bases not matched to a gene; V was cut back by 4 bases and J by 6 bases. CDR1 SGDLS and CDR2 YYNGEE come from the germline V gene. This CDR3 is built from 15 residues. The chain's CDR3 is CASSPGQGDPTEQYF. The CDR3 DNA reads as TGTGCCAGCAGCCCAGGCCAGGGGGACCCGACCGAGCAGTACTTC.

The CDR3 region has the DNA TGTGCCTGGGCGGACAGGAGGAATGAAAAACTGTTTTTT. This encodes CAWADRRNEKLFF. This rearrangement joins TRBV30 to TRBJ1-4; 7 positions match TRBD1. J was trimmed by 5 bases and V by 5 bases; bases with no gene match: 5. CDR3 length: 13 residues. Germline CDR1 reads GTSNPN; CDR2 reads SVGIG (reference sequence).

The chain links TRBV5-1 to TRBJ1-1, with 7 bases matching TRBD1. With V trimmed by 6 bases and J by 6 bases, 14 bases remained unmatched. The CDR3 is 15 residues long. Per germline, CDR1 SGHRS and CDR2 YFSETQ. The CDR3 sequence is CASNKQGSLGSEAFF. The CDR3 nucleotides are TGCGCCAGCAACAAACAGGGGAGTTTGGGCTCTGAAGCTTTCTTT. Supplemented by reference TRBV5-1 and TRBJ1-1, the full variable domain reads KAGVTQTPRYLIKTRGQQVTLSCSPISGHRSVSWYQQTPGQGLQFLFEYFSETQRNKGNFPGRFSGRQFSNSRSEMNVSTLELGDSALYLCASNKQGSLGSEAFFGQGTRLTVV.

The chain is built from TRBV6-6 and TRBJ1-1; 11 nucleotides match TRBD1. V lost 2 bases, J lost 1 base, and 3 bases stayed unmatched. The CDR3 contains 16 residues. Germline CDR1 is MNHNY and CDR2 is SVGAGI (reference sequence). CDR3 in amino acids: CASSYGTGGGNTEAFF. The DNA for the CDR3 is TGTGCCAGCAGTTACGGGACAGGGGGGGGGAACACTGAAGCTTTCTTT.

The chain carries TRBV7-8 and TRBJ2-1, with 11 bases fitting TRBD2. CDR3 length equals 17 residues. Losses at the gene ends were 3 bases for V and 0 bases for J; bases not matched to a gene: 4. Germline CDR1 and CDR2: SGHVS and FQNEAQ. Here the CDR3 DNA reads TGTGCCAGCAGCTTCTGGACTAGCGGGTTCTCCTACAATGAGCAGTTCTTC. Translated: CASSFWTSGFSYNEQFF.

This rearrangement joins TRBV6-5 to TRBJ1-1; unclear D gene. The germline V gene has CDR1 MNHEY and CDR2 SVGAGI. Trimming shortened V by 8 bases and J by 0 bases, and 16 bases separated the two germline ends. This CDR3 has 15 amino acids. DNA of the CDR3: TGTGCCAGCGGATTAAGTTCTAGAGTGAACACTGAAGCTTTCTTT. Its protein product is CASGLSSRVNTEAFF.

This clone was found a few times. The chain carries TRBV16 and TRBJ1-5; tentative D call: TRBD1 (5 bases). The CDR3 runs to 16 residues. Trimming took 1 base from V and 4 from J, leaving 14 bases between them. Per the germline V gene, CDR1 is KGHSY and CDR2 is FQNENV. In DNA form, the CDR3 reads TGTGCCAGCAGCCAATTATCGTGGGGCCTTAATCAGCCCCAGCATTTT. Translating gives CASSQLSWGLNQPQHF.

This clone was observed a single time. The chain uses TRBV6-5 and TRBJ2-7; 7 bases map to TRBD2. CDR3 length equals 14 residues. The V gene's germline CDR1 is MNHEY and CDR2 SVGAGI. J was trimmed by 2 bases and V by 2 bases; bases with no gene match: 3. The CDR3 coding sequence is TGTGCCAGCAGTTACGGGACTACGACCTACGAGCAGTACTTC. It translates to CASSYGTTTYEQYF.

V usage is TRBV19 and J usage is TRBJ2-7, with 10 bases aligning to TRBD2. The germline V gene encodes CDR1 LNHDA and CDR2 SQIVND (reference sequence). The junction had 9 bases not matched to a gene; V was cut back by 4 bases and J by 6 bases. The CDR3 totals 15 residues. This CDR3 is CASSSLAGGSLEQYF. The CDR3 DNA is TGTGCCAGTAGTAGTTTAGCGGGAGGTTCCCTCGAGCAGTACTTC.